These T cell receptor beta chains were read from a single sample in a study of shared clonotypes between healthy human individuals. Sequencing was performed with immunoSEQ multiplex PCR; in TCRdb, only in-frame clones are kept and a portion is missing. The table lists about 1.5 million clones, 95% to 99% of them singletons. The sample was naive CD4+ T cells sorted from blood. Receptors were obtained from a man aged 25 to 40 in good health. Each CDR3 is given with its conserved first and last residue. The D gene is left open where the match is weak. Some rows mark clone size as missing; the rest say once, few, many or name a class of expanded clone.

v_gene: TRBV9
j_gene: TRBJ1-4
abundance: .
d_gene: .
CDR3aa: CASSVAPGRDNEKLFF
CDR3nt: TGTGCCAGCAGCGTAGCGCCGGGACGGGATAATGAAAAACTGTTTTTT

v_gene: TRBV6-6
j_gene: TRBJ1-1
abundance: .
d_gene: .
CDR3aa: CASSDTSSEAFF
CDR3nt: TGTGCCAGTAGCGACACGAGCTCTGAAGCTTTCTTT

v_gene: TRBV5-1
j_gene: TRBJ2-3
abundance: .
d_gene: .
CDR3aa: CASRRIPLDTDTQYF
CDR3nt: TGCGCCAGCAGGAGGATCCCACTAGACACAGATACGCAGTATTTT

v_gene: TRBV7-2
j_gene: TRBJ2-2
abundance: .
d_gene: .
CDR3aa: CASSPGGSNTGELFF
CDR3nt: TGTGCCAGCAGCCCCGGGGGCTCGAACACCGGGGAGCTGTTTTTT

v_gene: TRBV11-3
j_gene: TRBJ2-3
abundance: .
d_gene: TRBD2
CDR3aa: CASSFTIAGESTDTQYF
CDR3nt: TGTGCCAGCAGCTTTACAATAGCGGGAGAGAGCACAGATACGCAGTATTTT

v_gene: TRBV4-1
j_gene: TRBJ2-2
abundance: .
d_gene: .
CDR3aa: CASSPPGIDTGELFF
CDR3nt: TGCGCCAGCAGCCCTCCCGGGATTGACACCGGGGAGCTGTTTTTT

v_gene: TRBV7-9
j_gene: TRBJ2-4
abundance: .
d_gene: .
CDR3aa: CASSLVVGTAKNIQYF
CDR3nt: TGTGCCAGCAGCTTAGTGGTGGGAACAGCCAAAAACATTCAGTACTTC

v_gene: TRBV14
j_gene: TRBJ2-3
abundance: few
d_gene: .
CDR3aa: CASSQGTDTQYF
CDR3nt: TGTGCCAGCAGCCAAGGTACAGATACGCAGTATTTT

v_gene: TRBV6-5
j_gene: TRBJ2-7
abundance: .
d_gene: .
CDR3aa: CASSRLYEQYF
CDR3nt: TGTGCCAGCAGCCGTTTGTACGAGCAGTACTTC

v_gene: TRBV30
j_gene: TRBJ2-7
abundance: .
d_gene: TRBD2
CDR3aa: CAWSQGTSGRTSYEQYF
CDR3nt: TGTGCCTGGAGCCAAGGGACTAGCGGGAGGACCTCCTACGAGCAGTACTTC

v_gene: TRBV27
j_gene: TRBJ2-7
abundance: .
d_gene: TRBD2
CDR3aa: CASSLSYLAGGTRLDEQYF
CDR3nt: TGTGCCAGCAGTTTATCTTACCTAGCGGGAGGTACTCGGCTTGACGAGCAGTACTTC

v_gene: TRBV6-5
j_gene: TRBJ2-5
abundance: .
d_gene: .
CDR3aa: CASSFTRTHQETQYF
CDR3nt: TGTGCCAGCAGCTTTACCCGGACCCACCAAGAGACCCAGTACTTC

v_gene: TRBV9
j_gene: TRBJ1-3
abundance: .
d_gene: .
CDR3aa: CASSVSGGNTIYF
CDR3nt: TGTGCCAGCAGCGTATCAGGCGGAAACACCATATATTTT

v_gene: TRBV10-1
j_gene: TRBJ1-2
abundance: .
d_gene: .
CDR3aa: CASSGDGYGYTF
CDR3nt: TGCGCCAGCAGTGGAGACGGGTATGGCTACACCTTC

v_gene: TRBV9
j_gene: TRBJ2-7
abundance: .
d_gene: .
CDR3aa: CASSVGNRNYEQYF
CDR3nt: TGTGCCAGCAGCGTTGGGAACAGGAACTACGAGCAGTACTTC

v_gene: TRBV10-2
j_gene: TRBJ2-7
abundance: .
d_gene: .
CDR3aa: CASRQGLSYEQYF
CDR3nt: TGCGCCAGCAGACAGGGACTTTCCTACGAGCAGTACTTC

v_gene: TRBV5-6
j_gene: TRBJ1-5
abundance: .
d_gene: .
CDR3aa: CASSLVTSNQPQHF
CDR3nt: TGTGCCAGCAGCTTGGTGACAAGTAATCAGCCCCAGCATTTT

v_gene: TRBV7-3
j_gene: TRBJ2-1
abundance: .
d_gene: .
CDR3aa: CASSLPGSRNEQFF
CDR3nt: TGTGCCAGCAGCTTACCAGGGTCCCGCAATGAGCAGTTCTTC

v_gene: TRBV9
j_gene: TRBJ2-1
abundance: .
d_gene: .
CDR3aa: CASSVDLPGAYNEQFF
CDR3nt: TGTGCCAGCAGCGTAGATCTGCCAGGCGCCTACAATGAGCAGTTCTTC

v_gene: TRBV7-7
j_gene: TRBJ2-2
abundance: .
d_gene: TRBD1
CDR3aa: CASSWGQGANTGELFF
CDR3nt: TGTGCCAGCAGCTGGGGACAGGGGGCAAACACCGGGGAGCTGTTTTTT

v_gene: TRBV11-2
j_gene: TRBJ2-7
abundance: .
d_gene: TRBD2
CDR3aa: CASSPGLAGVKTYEQYF
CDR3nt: TGTGCCAGCAGCCCTGGACTAGCGGGAGTTAAAACCTACGAGCAGTACTTC

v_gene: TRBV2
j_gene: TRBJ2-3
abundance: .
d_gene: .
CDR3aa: CASSQDASSTDTQYF
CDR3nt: TGTGCCAGCAGTCAGGACGCCTCTAGCACAGATACGCAGTATTTT

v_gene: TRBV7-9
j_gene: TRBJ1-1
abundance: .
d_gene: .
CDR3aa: CASSLLEDGEAFF
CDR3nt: TGTGCCAGCAGCCTCCTAGAGGACGGTGAAGCTTTCTTT

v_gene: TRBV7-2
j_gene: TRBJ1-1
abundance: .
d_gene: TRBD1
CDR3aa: CASSLRQGAEAFF
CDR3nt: TGTGCCAGCAGCCTAAGACAGGGCGCGGAAGCTTTCTTT

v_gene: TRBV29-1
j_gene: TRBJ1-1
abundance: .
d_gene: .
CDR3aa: CSVQGMNTEAFF
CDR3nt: TGCAGCGTCCAGGGGATGAACACTGAAGCTTTCTTT

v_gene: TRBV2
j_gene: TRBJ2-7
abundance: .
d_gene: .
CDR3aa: CASSEEGRIYEQYF
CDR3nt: TGTGCCAGCAGTGAGGAGGGGCGCATCTACGAGCAGTACTTC

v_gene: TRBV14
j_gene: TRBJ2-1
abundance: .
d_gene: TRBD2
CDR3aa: CASGPSGYNEQFF
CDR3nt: TGTGCCAGCGGGCCTAGCGGGTACAATGAGCAGTTCTTC

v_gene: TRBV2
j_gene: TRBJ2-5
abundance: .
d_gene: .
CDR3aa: CASSYPGQETQYF
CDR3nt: TGTGCCAGCAGTTACCCCGGGCAAGAGACCCAGTACTTC

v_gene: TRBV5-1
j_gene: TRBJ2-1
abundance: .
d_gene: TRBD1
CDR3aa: CASSPDRDRSYHYNEQFF
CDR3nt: TGCGCCAGCAGCCCGGACCGGGACAGGAGCTATCACTACAATGAGCAGTTCTTC

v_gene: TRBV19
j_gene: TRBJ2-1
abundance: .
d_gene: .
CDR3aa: CASSISWGQTLTGQFF
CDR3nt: TGTGCCAGTAGTATTTCTTGGGGGCAAACCCTAACAGGGCAGTTCTTC

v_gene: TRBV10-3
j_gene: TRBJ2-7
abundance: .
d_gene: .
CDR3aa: CASKPGAGGRRPYEQYF
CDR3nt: TGTGCCTCGAAGCCAGGGGCCGGCGGGAGAAGGCCCTACGAGCAGTACTTC

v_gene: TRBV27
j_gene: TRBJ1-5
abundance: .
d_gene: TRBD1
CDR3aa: CASSRVRGSNQPQHF
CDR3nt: TGTGCCAGCAGCCGCGTCAGGGGGTCCAATCAGCCCCAGCATTTT

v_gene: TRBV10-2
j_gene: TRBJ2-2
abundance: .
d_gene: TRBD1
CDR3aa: CASSTNPGTGGGELFF
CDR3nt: TGCGCCAGCAGTACGAACCCCGGGACAGGGGGCGGGGAGCTGTTTTTT

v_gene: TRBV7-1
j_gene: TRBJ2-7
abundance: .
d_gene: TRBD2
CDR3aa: CASSSRAGGRTYEQYF
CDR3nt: TGTGCCAGCAGCTCTAGAGCCGGGGGGAGAACCTACGAGCAGTACTTC

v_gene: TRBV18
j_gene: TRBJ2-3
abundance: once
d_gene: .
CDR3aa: CASSPLSAGPDTQYF
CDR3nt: TGTGCCAGCTCACCATTGTCCGCTGGGCCAGATACGCAGTATTTT

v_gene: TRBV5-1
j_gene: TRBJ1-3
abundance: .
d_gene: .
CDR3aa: CASSLDPGHSGNTIYF
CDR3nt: TGCGCCAGCAGCTTGGACCCAGGACACTCTGGAAACACCATATATTTT

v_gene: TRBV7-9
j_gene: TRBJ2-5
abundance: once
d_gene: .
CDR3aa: CASSLAHSRLGETQYF
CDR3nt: TGTGCCAGCAGCTTAGCGCACTCCAGGCTTGGTGAGACCCAGTACTTC

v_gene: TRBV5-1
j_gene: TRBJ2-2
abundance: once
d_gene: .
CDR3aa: CASSLDGRAFTGELFF
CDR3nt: TGCGCCAGCAGCTTAGACGGACGGGCATTCACCGGGGAGCTGTTTTTT

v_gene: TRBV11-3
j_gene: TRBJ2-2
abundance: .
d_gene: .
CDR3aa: CASSPGTIGELFF
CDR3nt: TGTGCCAGCAGCCCCGGTACGATCGGGGAGCTGTTTTTT

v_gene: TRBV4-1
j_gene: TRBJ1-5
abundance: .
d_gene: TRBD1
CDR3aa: CASSQGDRPNQPQHF
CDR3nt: TGCGCCAGCAGCCAAGGGGACAGGCCCAATCAGCCCCAGCATTTT

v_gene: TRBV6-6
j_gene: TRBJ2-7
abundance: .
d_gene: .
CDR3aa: CASGTLSYEQYF
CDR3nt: TGTGCCAGCGGTACACTTTCCTACGAGCAGTACTTC

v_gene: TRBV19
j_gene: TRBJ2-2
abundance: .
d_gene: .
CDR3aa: CASSMFWTEPGELFF
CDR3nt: TGTGCCAGTAGTATGTTCTGGACCGAACCCGGGGAGCTGTTTTTT

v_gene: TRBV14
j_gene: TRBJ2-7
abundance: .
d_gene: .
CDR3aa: CASSPLRQAYEQYF
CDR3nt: TGTGCCAGCAGCCCCCTTCGACAGGCCTACGAGCAGTACTTC

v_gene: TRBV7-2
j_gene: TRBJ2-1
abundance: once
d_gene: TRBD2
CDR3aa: CASSLVGTSANEQFF
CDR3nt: TGTGCCAGCAGCTTAGTGGGGACTAGCGCCAATGAGCAGTTCTTC

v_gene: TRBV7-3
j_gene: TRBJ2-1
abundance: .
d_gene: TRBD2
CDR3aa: CASSSAGGRGNEQFF
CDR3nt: TGTGCCAGCAGCTCAGCGGGAGGAAGGGGAAATGAGCAGTTCTTC

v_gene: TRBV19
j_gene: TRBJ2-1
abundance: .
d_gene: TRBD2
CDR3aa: CASGMGVGLAGGRSYNEQFF
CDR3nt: TGTGCCAGTGGCATGGGGGTGGGGCTAGCGGGAGGTCGATCCTACAATGAGCAGTTCTTC

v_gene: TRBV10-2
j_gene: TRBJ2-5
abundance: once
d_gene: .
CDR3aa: CASSEHPSEKETQYF
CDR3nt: TGCGCCAGCAGTGAGCACCCCTCAGAGAAAGAGACCCAGTACTTC

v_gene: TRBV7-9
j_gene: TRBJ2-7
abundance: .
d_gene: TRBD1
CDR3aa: CASSLRDREVEQYF
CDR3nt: TGTGCCAGCAGCCTGAGGGACAGGGAGGTCGAGCAGTACTTC

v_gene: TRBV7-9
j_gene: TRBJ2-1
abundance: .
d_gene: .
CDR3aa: CASSFTSAGEQFF
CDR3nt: TGTGCCAGCAGCTTTACCTCAGCCGGTGAGCAGTTCTTC